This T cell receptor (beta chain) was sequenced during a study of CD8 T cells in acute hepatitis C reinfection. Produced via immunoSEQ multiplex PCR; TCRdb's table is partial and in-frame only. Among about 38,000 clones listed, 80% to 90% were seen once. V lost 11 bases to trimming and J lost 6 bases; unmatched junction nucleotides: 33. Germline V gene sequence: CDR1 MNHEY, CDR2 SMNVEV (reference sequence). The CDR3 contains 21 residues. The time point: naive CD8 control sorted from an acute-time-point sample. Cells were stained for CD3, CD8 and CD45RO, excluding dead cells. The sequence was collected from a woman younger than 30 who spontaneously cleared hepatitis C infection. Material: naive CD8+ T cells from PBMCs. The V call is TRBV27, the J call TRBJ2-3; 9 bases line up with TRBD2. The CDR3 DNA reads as TGTGCCGCCCGCCGGGCTAGCGGGATCCCAAGTATGGAAGGTTGGTTGGATACGCAGTATTTT. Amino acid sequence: CAARRASGIPSMEGWLDTQYF.